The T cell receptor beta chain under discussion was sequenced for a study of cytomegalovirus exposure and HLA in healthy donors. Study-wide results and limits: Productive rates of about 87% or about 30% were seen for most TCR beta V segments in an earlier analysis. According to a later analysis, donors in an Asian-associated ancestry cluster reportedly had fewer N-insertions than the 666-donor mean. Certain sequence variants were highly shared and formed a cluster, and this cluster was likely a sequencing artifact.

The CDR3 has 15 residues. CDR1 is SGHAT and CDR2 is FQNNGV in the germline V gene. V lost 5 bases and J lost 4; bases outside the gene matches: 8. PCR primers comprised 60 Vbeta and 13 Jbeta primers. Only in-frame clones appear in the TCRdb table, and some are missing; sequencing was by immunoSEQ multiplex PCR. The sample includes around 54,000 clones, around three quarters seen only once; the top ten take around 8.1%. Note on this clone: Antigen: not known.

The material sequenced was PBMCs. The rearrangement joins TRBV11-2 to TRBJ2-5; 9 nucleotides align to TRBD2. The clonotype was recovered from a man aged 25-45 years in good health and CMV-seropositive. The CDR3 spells CASSIRGGAGETQYF. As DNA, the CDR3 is TGTGCCAGCAGCATCCGCGGGGGGGCGGGAGAGACCCAGTACTTC.